Listed below are T cell receptor beta chains from one sample, sequenced in a study of CD8+ T cells in alopecia areata. Repertoires were generated with immunoSEQ multiplex PCR, while TCRdb's copy carries only in-frame clones and drops some. The top ten hold more than 9.5% of the sample, which has some 170,000 clones, less than 75% seen once. The sample was CD8+ T cells sorted from blood, taken at week 0. Source of these receptors: a human donor with alopecia areata. Both conserved end residues are part of each CDR3. The order of the fields is D gene, V gene, CDR3 length, J gene, clone size, CDR3 DNA, CDR3 protein. D genes are given only for firm matches. Only some rows state a clone size, as once, few, many or a class for expanded clones.

TRBD1	TRBV9	12	TRBJ1-2	-	TGTGCCAGCAGCATCGGACAGGATGGCTACACCTTC	CASSIGQDGYTF
-	TRBV15	15	TRBJ2-3	-	TGTGCCTCCGAGGGCAGGGCGTTCTTCGCAGATACGCAGTATTTT	CASEGRAFFADTQYF
TRBD2	TRBV11-2	15	TRBJ2-3	-	TGTGCCAGCAGCCTACTACTAGCGGGGGAAGATACGCAGTATTTT	CASSLLLAGEDTQYF
TRBD1	TRBV15	14	TRBJ2-3	-	TGTGCCACCAGCATGCGGACAGGATCAGATACGCAGTATTTT	CATSMRTGSDTQYF
TRBD1	TRBV5-6	17	TRBJ2-2	-	TGTGCCAGCAGCTTGGCGGTGACAGGGATGGGCACCGGGGAGCTGTTTTTT	CASSLAVTGMGTGELFF
TRBD1	TRBV27	14	TRBJ1-1	-	TGTGCCAGCAGCCGGGACAGCCCGAACACTGAAGCTTTCTTT	CASSRDSPNTEAFF
-	TRBV14	13	TRBJ1-2	-	TGTGCCAGCAGCCAAGGACAGAACTATGGCTACACCTTC	CASSQGQNYGYTF
-	TRBV5-1	14	TRBJ1-6	-	TGCGCCAGCAGCTTGGACAGGGTGGGCTCACCCCTCCACTTT	CASSLDRVGSPLHF
-	TRBV30	13	TRBJ2-1	-	TGTGCCTGGACGCTGACAGGCGCCAATGAGCAGTTCTTC	CAWTLTGANEQFF
TRBD1	TRBV7-6	15	TRBJ1-2	few	TGTGCCAGCAGCCCGATTGGACAGGGCAGCGGTGGCTACACCTTC	CASSPIGQGSGGYTF
-	TRBV4-1	18	TRBJ1-2	-	TGCGCCAGCAGCCAGCATGAACACTTCTCAGGGATCCCGAATGGCTACACCTTC	CASSQHEHFSGIPNGYTF
TRBD1	TRBV4-1	15	TRBJ1-5	-	TGCGCCAGCAGCCCAACAGGGGGCAGCAATCAGCCCCAGCATTTT	CASSPTGGSNQPQHF
-	TRBV30	13	TRBJ2-5	-	TGTGCCTGGAGTGTACTTGCTGGGGAGACCCAGTACTTC	CAWSVLAGETQYF
-	TRBV7-9	15	TRBJ2-3	-	TGTGCCAGCAGCTTATCAGCCGAGATCACAGATACGCAGTATTTT	CASSLSAEITDTQYF
-	TRBV27	14	TRBJ2-7	-	TGTGCCAGCAGTCTACCCGGACACCCGCACGAGCAGTACTTC	CASSLPGHPHEQYF
TRBD1	TRBV27	14	TRBJ2-2	-	TGTGCCAGCAGTTTGGGACAGGGACTCGGGGAGCTGTTTTTT	CASSLGQGLGELFF
TRBD1	TRBV7-9	16	TRBJ2-3	few	TGTGCCAGCAGCCTACGACAGGGGAAGGTCACAGATACGCAGTATTTT	CASSLRQGKVTDTQYF
-	TRBV6-1	15	TRBJ2-4	-	TGTGCCAGCAGTGAAGGGGGTTACGGCAAAAACATTCAGTACTTC	CASSEGGYGKNIQYF
TRBD2	TRBV2	14	TRBJ2-3	-	TGTGCCAGCATCTTGGGACTAGGAACAGATACGCAGTATTTT	CASILGLGTDTQYF
-	TRBV7-7	16	TRBJ2-3	-	TGTGCTAGCAGCCCTAGACCCCAACACTTTCAAGATACGCAGTATTTT	CASSPRPQHFQDTQYF
-	TRBV30	9	TRBJ1-1	once	TGTGCCTGGAGTCCTGAAGCTTTCTTT	CAWSPEAFF
-	TRBV12-5	14	TRBJ1-5	-	TGTGCTAGTGGTTTAAACCCTCAGTCTCAGCCCCAGCATTTT	CASGLNPQSQPQHF
-	TRBV5-1	12	TRBJ2-5	few	TGCGCCAGCAGAGTTGATCAAGAGACCCAGTACTTC	CASRVDQETQYF
TRBD1	TRBV13	18	TRBJ1-2	-	TGTGCCAGCAGGTATATAGCCCTGACAGGGCACGGGAACTATGGCTACACCTTC	CASRYIALTGHGNYGYTF
-	TRBV7-9	16	TRBJ1-2	-	TGTGCCAGCACCGTACGGGAGGGGGGCGTATTCTATGGCTACACCTTC	CASTVREGGVFYGYTF
TRBD2	TRBV29-1	15	TRBJ2-3	few	TGCAGCGTTGAGGAACGGGGGGGGTCTCAAGATACGCAGTATTTT	CSVEERGGSQDTQYF
-	TRBV6-5	12	TRBJ1-1	-	TGTGCCAGCCAGTCAGGGATTCTTGAAGCTTTCTTT	CASQSGILEAFF
-	TRBV27	14	TRBJ1-1	-	TGTGCCAGCAGTTTGAGTCAGCTGAACACTGAAGCTTTCTTT	CASSLSQLNTEAFF